The 20 T cell receptor beta chains below were found in one sample sequenced in a study of T cells in Graves' hyperthyroidism and ophthalmopathy. Researchers took RNA transcripts and amplified the TCR beta CDR3 regions from them. First-round RT-PCR targeting the TCR CDR3 was performed with the HTBI primer set. TCRdb passed the multiplex PCR reads through MiXCR, listing each CDR3 protein once. This sample carries a few hundred thousand distinct CDR3 sequences, approximately 18% of them seen once, and the ten largest clones take roughly a sixth. Source material: blood. The source is a woman between 35 and 50 years old with Graves' ophthalmopathy.

This clonotype was observed many times. V and J are TRBV9 and TRBJ1-2; D possibly corresponds to TRBD1 (5 bases). V gave up 3 bases and J gave up 8 bases, with 17 bases separating them. Germline lookup yields CDR1 SGDLS and CDR2 YYNGEE. The CDR3 has 14 residues. CDR3 loop: CASSDPRIGGGYTF. The DNA for the CDR3 is TGTGCCAGCAGCGACCCCCGGATCGGGGGAGGCTACACCTTC.

This clonotype was seen many times. The chain employs TRBV4-2 and TRBJ2-7; D not resolved. The germline V gene has CDR1 LGHNA and CDR2 YNFKEQ. The germline V and J ends were trimmed by 1 base and 0 bases, with 10 bases remaining between them. This CDR3 spans 15 amino acids. This chain's CDR3 is CASSQATGDSYEQYF. Here the CDR3 DNA reads TGTGCCAGCAGCCAAGCGACGGGCGACTCCTACGAGCAGTACTTC.

This clonotype appeared many times. The genes are TRBV6-5 and TRBJ1-2; D remains unclear. This CDR3 has 13 amino acids. V lost 10 bases and J lost 0, with 12 bases in between. Germline-derived CDR1 and CDR2 are MNHEY and SVGAGI. DNA for the CDR3: TGTGCCACATCGATAGGAGCTAACTATGGCTACACCTTC. It translates to CATSIGANYGYTF.

The table lists this clonotype with many counts. The CDR3 loop reads CASERREVETDTQYF. The CDR3 nucleotides read TGTGCCAGCGAGCGACGGGAGGTTGAAACAGATACGCAGTATTTT. This chain uses TRBV6-1 with TRBJ2-3; 7 nucleotides agree with TRBD2. Trimming at V came to 8 bases and at J to 3 bases, leaving 11 bases not matched to a gene. CDR1 MNHNS and CDR2 SASEGT come from the germline V gene. There are 15 residues in the CDR3.

This clonotype was counted at least ten times. This sequence joins TRBV4-1 and TRBJ2-7; D ambiguous. Trimming took off 4 bases at V and 6 bases at J, with 16 bases between the two ends. There are 14 residues in the CDR3. CDR1 is MGHRA and CDR2 is YSYEKL in the germline V gene. CDR3 nucleotides: TGCGCCAGCAGCCTTCCCCTTAGAAGGTCCGAGCAGTACTTC. Its protein product is CASSLPLRRSEQYF.

This clonotype has ten or more counts. The J gene is TRBJ2-2, the V gene TRBV5-1; 7 bases align to TRBD2. The CDR3 extends over 16 amino acids. The germline V gene has CDR1 SGHRS and CDR2 YFSETQ. V lost 1 base, J lost 2 bases, and 5 bases stayed unmatched. CDR3 in amino acids: CASSLSGTINTGELFF. CDR3 in DNA: TGCGCCAGCAGCTTGAGTGGGACTATAAACACCGGGGAGCTGTTTTTT.

This clonotype was observed a few times. The chain has TRBV11-2 and TRBJ1-4, with D possibly TRBD1 on 5 matching bases. This CDR3 has 13 amino acids. The germline gives CDR1 SGHAT, CDR2 FQNNGV. With 0 bases removed from V and 12 bases from J, the gap between germline ends came to 11 bases. The DNA of the CDR3 is TGTGCCAGCAGCTTAGAGGGGGGGTCTGAACTGTTTTTT. Its protein product is CASSLEGGSELFF.

This clonotype was observed at least ten times. The V and J genes are TRBV12-3 or TRBV12-4 and TRBJ2-7; 8 bases are a match to TRBD2. This CDR3 has 15 amino acids. Trimming at V came to 1 base and at J to 2 bases, leaving 4 bases not matched to a gene. DNA for the CDR3: TGTGCCAGCAGTTTAGTACTAGCGGAACCCTACGAGCAGTACTTC. It translates to CASSLVLAEPYEQYF.

This clonotype has a count of ten or more. This chain joins TRBV19 and TRBJ2-7; tentatively, D is TRBD1 (6 bases). CDR3 length: 13 amino acids. Per the germline V gene, CDR1 is LNHDA and CDR2 is SQIVND (reference sequence). Trimming cost V 8 bases and J 6 bases, with 17 bases left between them. The CDR3: CASHSQGSREQYF. Here the CDR3 DNA reads TGTGCCAGTCACAGCCAGGGGTCTCGCGAGCAGTACTTC.

This clonotype was recorded many times. In nucleotides, the CDR3 is TGTGCCTGGAGTTGGAGCGGGAGGGGTGGCGGGGAGCTGTTTTTT. This encodes CAWSWSGRGGGELFF. J is TRBJ2-2 and V is TRBV30; TRBD2 aligns across 10 bases. V lost 2 bases and J lost 7; bases outside the gene matches: 7. The germline CDR1 and CDR2 sequences are GTSNPN and SVGIG (reference sequence). The CDR3 has 15 residues. The variable domain in full, with the rest retrieved from reference TRBV30 and TRBJ2-2, is SQTIHQWPATLVQPVGSPLSLECTVEGTSNPNLYWYRQAAGRGLQLLFYSVGIGQISSEVPQNLSASRPQDRQFILSSKKLLLSDSGFYLCAWSWSGRGGGELFFGEGSRLTVL.

This clonotype was detected a few times. V is TRBV12-3 or TRBV12-4 and J is TRBJ1-2, with TRBD1 identical over 7 bases. With V trimmed by 6 bases and J by 6 bases, 7 bases remained unmatched. The CDR3 runs 13 residues. CDR3 in DNA: TGTGCCAGCAGCAAAGGACAGGTCAATGGCTACACCTTC. Its protein is CASSKGQVNGYTF.

This clonotype was seen at least ten times. The chain carries TRBV6-1 and TRBJ2-7, with D possibly TRBD1 on 7 matching bases. The V and J ends lost 2 bases and 2 bases respectively, with 16 bases between them. Germline-derived CDR1 and CDR2 are MNHNS and SASEGT. The CDR3 runs 16 residues. For the CDR3, the DNA is TGTGCCAGCAGTGAATTCCTCGGAGGGGGCGCCTACGAGCAGTACTTC. Its translation is CASSEFLGGGAYEQYF.

This clonotype occurred many times. The chain is built from TRBV6-5 and TRBJ2-5; 10 nucleotides align to TRBD2. The CDR3 sequence is 15 residues long. Germline V lookup: CDR1 MNHEY, CDR2 SVGAGI. The trim removed 4 bases at V and 5 bases at J, leaving 7 bases unmatched. The CDR3 region is CASSSGTSVKETQYF. The CDR3 DNA sequence: TGTGCCAGCAGTTCCGGGACTAGCGTGAAGGAGACCCAGTACTTC.

This clonotype was picked up many times. The CDR3 here is CSATNLAGDQETQYF. The DNA for the CDR3 is TGCAGTGCTACCAACCTAGCGGGAGATCAAGAGACCCAGTACTTC. The chain combines TRBV20-1 with TRBJ2-5, with 10 positions matching TRBD2. CDR1 and CDR2 from the germline V gene are DFQATT and SNEGSKA (reference sequence). The CDR3 contains 15 residues. Trimming cost V 4 bases and J 2 bases; bases outside gene matches: 7.

This clonotype turned up a few times. J is TRBJ2-5 and V is TRBV12-3 or TRBV12-4, with D perhaps matching TRBD1 (6 bases). This CDR3 is built from 18 residues. V lost 1 base to trimming and J lost 4 bases, with 22 bases between them. The CDR3 region is CASSLVLNRERVIETQYF. CDR3 nucleotide sequence: TGTGCCAGCAGTTTAGTACTCAACAGGGAACGTGTAATAGAGACCCAGTACTTC.

The sample holds many counts of this clonotype. The chain combines TRBV6-1 with TRBJ1-5; D is perhaps TRBD1 (5 bases). CDR1 and CDR2 (germline): MNHNS, SASEGT. CDR3 length: 14 residues. V shed 8 bases and J shed 9 bases, with 20 bases lying between them. The DNA of the CDR3 is TGTGCCAGCCGGGCGGCCAGGGATACTGGGCCCCAGCATTTT. Protein product: CASRAARDTGPQHF.

In its sample, this clonotype was seen many times. This chain uses TRBV7-2 with TRBJ2-5; 10 nucleotides line up with TRBD2. V lost 5 bases to trimming and J lost 5 bases; unmatched junction nucleotides: 11. Germline V gene data show CDR1 as SGHTA and CDR2 as FQGNSA. The CDR3 is 16 residues long. CDR3 in DNA: TGTGCCAGCAGCCAACCGGTAGCGGGAGGAGGCGAGACCCAGTACTTC. This gives the protein CASSQPVAGGGETQYF.

At least ten counts were recorded for this clonotype. The rearrangement links TRBV13 to TRBJ1-2; D may be TRBD1 (6 bases). In germline, CDR1 is PRHDT, CDR2 FYEKMQ (reference sequence). The CDR3 sequence is 15 residues long. The germline V and J ends were trimmed by 0 bases and 5 bases, with 13 bases remaining between them. CDR3 sequence reads: CASSLGRQALYGYTF. CDR3 DNA sequence: TGTGCCAGCAGCTTAGGGCGACAGGCCCTTTATGGCTACACCTTC.

This clonotype was counted at least ten times. V and J are TRBV9 and TRBJ2-4; a weak D match, TRBD1 (6 bases). V was clipped by 0 bases and J by 5 bases, with 12 bases between them. CDR3 length equals 15 residues. CDR1 and CDR2 (germline): SGDLS, YYNGEE. The CDR3, as DNA: TGTGCCAGCAGCGTAGGGACAGACGGGCAAAACATTCAGTACTTC. Its translation: CASSVGTDGQNIQYF.

This clonotype was seen at least ten times. V gene TRBV9 combines with J gene TRBJ1-2, with D hard to call. CDR1 and CDR2 (germline): SGDLS, YYNGEE. This CDR3 has 15 amino acids. V lost 0 bases, J lost 7 bases, and 16 bases lay in between. CDR3 protein: CASSVGDSSLGGYTF. The CDR3 DNA follows: TGTGCCAGCAGCGTAGGTGACTCGTCCTTAGGTGGCTACACCTTC.